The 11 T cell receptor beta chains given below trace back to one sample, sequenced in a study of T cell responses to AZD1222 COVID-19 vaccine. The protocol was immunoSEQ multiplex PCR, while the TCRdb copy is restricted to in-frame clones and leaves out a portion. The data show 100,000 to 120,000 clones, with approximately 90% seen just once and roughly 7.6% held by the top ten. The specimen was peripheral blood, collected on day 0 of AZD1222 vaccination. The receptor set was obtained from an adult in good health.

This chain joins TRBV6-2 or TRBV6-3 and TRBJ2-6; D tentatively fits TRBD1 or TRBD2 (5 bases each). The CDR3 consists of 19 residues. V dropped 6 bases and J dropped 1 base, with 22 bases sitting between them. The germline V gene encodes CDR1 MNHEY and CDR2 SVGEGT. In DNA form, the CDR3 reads TGTGCCAGCAGCCGGGGCACGGGGTTCCCGTTATCTGGGGCCAACGTCCTGACTTTC. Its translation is CASSRGTGFPLSGANVLTF.

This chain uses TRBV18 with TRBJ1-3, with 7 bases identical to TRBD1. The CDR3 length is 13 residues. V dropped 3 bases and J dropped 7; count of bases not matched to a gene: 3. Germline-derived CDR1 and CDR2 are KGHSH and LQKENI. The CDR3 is CASSPGQPNTIYF. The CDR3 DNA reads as TGTGCCAGCTCACCGGGACAGCCGAACACCATATATTTT. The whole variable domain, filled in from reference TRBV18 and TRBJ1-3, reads NAGVMQNPRHLVRRRGQEARLRCSPMKGHSHVYWYRQLPEEGLKFMVYLQKENIIDESGMPKERFSAEFPKEGPSILRIQQVVRGDSAAYFCASSPGQPNTIYFGEGSWLTVV.

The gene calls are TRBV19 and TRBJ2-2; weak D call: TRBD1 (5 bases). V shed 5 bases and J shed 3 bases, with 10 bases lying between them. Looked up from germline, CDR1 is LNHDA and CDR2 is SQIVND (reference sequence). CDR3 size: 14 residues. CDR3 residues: CASSYTGYTGELFF. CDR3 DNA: TGTGCCAGTAGTTACACAGGTTACACCGGGGAGCTGTTTTTT.

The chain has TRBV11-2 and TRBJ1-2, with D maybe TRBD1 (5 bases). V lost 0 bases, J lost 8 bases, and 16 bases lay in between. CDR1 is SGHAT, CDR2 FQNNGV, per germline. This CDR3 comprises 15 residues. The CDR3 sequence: CASSLDSRAPQGYTF. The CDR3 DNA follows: TGTGCCAGCAGCTTAGATAGCAGGGCTCCACAAGGCTACACCTTC.

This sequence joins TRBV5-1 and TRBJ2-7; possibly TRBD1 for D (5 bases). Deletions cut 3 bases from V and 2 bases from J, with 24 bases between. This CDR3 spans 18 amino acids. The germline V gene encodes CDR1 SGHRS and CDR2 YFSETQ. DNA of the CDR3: TGCGCCAGCAGCTCGCCTCCCCTCCCAGGGTTGAAAACCTACGAGCAGTACTTC. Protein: CASSSPPLPGLKTYEQYF.

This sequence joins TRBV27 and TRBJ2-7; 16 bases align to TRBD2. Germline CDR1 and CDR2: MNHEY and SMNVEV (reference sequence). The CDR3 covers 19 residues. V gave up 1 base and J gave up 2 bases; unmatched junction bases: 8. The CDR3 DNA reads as TGTGCCAGCAGTTTATTCGGCCCTGGGACTAGCGGGGGGGCCTACGAGCAGTACTTC. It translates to CASSLFGPGTSGGAYEQYF.

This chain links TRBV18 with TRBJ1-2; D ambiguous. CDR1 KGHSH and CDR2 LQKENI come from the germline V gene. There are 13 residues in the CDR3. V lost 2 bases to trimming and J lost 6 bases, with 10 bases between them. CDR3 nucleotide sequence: TGTGCCAGCTCACCAGACGCCACTCATGGCTACACCTTC. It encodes CASSPDATHGYTF.

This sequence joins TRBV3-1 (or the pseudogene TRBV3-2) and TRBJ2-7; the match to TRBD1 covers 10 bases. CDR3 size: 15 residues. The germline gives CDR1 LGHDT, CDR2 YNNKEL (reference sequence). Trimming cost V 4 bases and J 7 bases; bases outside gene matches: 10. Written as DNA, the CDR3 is TGTGCCAGCAGCCCCCGAGGGACAGGGGTTTGGGAGCAGTACTTC. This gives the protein CASSPRGTGVWEQYF.

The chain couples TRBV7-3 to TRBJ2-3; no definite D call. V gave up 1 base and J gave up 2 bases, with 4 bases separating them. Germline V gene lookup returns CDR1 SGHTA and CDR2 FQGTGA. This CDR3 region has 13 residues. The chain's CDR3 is CASSLITTDTQYF. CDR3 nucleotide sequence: TGTGCCAGCAGCTTAATTACCACAGATACGCAGTATTTT.

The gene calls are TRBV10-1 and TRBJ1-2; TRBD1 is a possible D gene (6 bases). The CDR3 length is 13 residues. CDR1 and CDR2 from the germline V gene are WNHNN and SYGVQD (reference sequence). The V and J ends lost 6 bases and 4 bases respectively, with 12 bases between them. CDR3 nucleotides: TGCGCCAGCAGCCCGGACAGTCCCTATGGCTACACCTTC. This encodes CASSPDSPYGYTF.

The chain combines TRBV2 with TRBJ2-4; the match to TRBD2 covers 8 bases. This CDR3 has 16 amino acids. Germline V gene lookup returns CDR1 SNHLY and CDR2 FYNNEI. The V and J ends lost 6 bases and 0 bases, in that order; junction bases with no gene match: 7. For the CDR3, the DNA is TGTGCCAGCAGGCTAAGCGGGGGTGGAGCCAAAAACATTCAGTACTTC. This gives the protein CASRLSGGGAKNIQYF.